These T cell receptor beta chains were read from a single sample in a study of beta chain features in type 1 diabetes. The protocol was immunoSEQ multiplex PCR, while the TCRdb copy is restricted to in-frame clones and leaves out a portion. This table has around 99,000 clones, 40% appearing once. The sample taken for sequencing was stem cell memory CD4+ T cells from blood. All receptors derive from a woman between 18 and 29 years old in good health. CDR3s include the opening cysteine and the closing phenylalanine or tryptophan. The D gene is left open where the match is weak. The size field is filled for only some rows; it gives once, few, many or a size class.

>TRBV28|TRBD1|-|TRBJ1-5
CASSSMDRVNQPQHF
TGTGCCAGCAGTTCGATGGACAGGGTGAATCAGCCCCAGCATTTT
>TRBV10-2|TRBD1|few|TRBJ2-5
CASRLGQGRETQYF
TGCGCCAGCAGACTAGGACAGGGTAGAGAGACCCAGTACTTC
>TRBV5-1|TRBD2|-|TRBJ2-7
CASSFSGRDNEQYF
TGCGCCAGCAGCTTTAGCGGGAGGGACAACGAGCAGTACTTC
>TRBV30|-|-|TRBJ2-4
CAWLHARASNNIQYF
TGTGCCTGGTTACACGCGAGGGCCTCCAACAACATTCAGTACTTC
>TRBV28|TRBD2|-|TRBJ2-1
CASSTAGAEWNEQFF
TGTGCCAGCAGCACAGCGGGAGCTGAATGGAATGAGCAGTTCTTC
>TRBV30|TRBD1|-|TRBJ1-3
CAWSPTQGVPGNTIYF
TGTGCCTGGAGTCCTACCCAGGGGGTACCTGGAAACACCATATATTTT
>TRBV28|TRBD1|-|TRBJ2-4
CASSSYRQGKNIQYF
TGTGCCAGCAGTTCCTACCGACAGGGGAAAAACATTCAGTACTTC
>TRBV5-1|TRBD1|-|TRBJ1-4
CASSLAGQHNEKLFF
TGCGCCAGCAGCTTGGCGGGACAGCATAATGAAAAACTGTTTTTT
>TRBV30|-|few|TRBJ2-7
CAWNPAGLYEQYF
TGTGCCTGGAATCCGGCAGGGCTCTACGAGCAGTACTTC
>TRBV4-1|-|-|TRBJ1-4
CASSQDGRGTTNEKLFF
TGCGCCAGCAGCCAAGATGGACGTGGGACAACAAATGAAAAACTGTTTTTT
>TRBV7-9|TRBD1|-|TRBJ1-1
CASSFPGQGFTEAFF
TGTGCCAGCAGCTTCCCGGGACAGGGGTTCACTGAAGCTTTCTTT
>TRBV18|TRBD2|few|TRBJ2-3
CASSPPGLAGGRTDTQYF
TGTGCCAGCTCACCTCCCGGACTAGCGGGAGGACGCACAGATACGCAGTATTTT
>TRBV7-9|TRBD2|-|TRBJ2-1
CASSPYGTSGGTYNEQFF
TGTGCCAGCAGCCCCTACGGGACTAGCGGGGGTACCTACAATGAGCAGTTCTTC
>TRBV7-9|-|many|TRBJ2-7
CASSLPGRITEQYF
TGTGCCAGCAGCTTACCCGGGAGAATCACCGAGCAGTACTTC
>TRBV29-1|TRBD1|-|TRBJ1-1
CSVAHRGGTEAFF
TGCAGCGTAGCCCACAGGGGGGGCACTGAAGCTTTCTTT
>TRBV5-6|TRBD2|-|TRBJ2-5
CASSATSGRAGGETQYF
TGTGCCAGCAGCGCGACTAGCGGGAGGGCGGGGGGAGAGACCCAGTACTTC
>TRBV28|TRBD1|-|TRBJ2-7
CASGAGTGAFYEQYF
TGTGCCAGCGGCGCCGGGACAGGGGCTTTCTACGAGCAGTACTTC
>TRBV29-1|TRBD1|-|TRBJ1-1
CSGGQMNTEAFF
TGCAGCGGGGGACAGATGAACACTGAAGCTTTCTTT
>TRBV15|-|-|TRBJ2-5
CATSREGQGGETQYF
TGTGCCACCAGCAGAGAAGGGCAGGGTGGAGAGACCCAGTACTTC
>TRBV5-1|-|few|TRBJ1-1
CASSLDPGYTEAFF
TGCGCCAGCAGCTTGGACCCAGGATACACTGAAGCTTTCTTT
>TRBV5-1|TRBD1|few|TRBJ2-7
CASSLVMGTVSSYEQYF
TGCGCCAGCAGCTTGGTTATGGGGACAGTGTCTTCCTACGAGCAGTACTTC
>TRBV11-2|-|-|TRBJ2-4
CASSLGAIAKNIQYF
TGTGCCAGCAGCTTAGGGGCCATAGCCAAAAACATTCAGTACTTC
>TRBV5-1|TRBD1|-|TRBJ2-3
CASSRGTGVTDTQYF
TGCGCCAGCAGCCGGGGGACAGGGGTCACAGATACGCAGTATTTT
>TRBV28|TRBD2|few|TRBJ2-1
CASRTSGHLTLYNEQFF
TGTGCCAGTAGGACTAGCGGCCATCTAACTCTCTACAATGAGCAGTTCTTC
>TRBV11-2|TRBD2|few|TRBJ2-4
CASSLDLGGNSVQYF
TGTGCCAGCAGCTTAGATTTGGGGGGGAACAGCGTTCAGTACTTC